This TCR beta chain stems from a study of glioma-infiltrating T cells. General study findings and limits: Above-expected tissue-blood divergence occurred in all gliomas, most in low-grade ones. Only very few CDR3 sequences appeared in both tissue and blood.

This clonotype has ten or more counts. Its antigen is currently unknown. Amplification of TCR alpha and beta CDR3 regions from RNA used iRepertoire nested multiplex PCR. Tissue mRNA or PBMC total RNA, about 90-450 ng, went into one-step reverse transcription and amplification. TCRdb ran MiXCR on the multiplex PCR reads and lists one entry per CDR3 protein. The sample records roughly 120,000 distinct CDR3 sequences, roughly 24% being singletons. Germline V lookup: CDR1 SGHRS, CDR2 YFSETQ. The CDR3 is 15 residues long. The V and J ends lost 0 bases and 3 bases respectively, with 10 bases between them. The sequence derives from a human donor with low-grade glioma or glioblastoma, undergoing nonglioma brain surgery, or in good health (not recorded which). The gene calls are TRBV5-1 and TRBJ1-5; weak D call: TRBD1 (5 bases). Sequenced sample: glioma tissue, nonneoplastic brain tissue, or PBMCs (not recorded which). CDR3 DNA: TGCGCCAGCAGCTTGGCCCCAGGGTTCAATCAGCCCCAGCATTTT. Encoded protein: CASSLAPGFNQPQHF.